This TCR beta chain was profiled in a study of post-analysis software for immune sequencing data. Looking at the study overall: Relapsing-remitting, secondary progressive and progressive-relapsing multiple sclerosis were all included among the disease courses.

Sequencing libraries made from TCR beta cDNA carried unique molecular identifiers. cDNA molecules numbering about 480,000 came from roughly 1 to 10 million T cells. TCRdb passed the PCR reads through MiXCR, listing each CDR3 protein once. Of fewer than 600,000 distinct CDR3 sequences listed, approximately 46% are singletons. General observations from the study: When compared against controls, multiple sclerosis patients showed significantly lower normalized Chao1 diversity. The authors found that F measure strongly co-clustered same-batch samples. Five or six TRBV segments, TRBV5-6, TRBV5-1 and TRBV20-1 among them, were found more frequent in patients than controls.

This clonotype was counted a single time. Its antigen remains unidentified. The CDR3 totals 14 residues. Germline CDR1 is MGHDK and CDR2 is SYGVNS. The source material was blood. The sequence came from a girl aged 5-17 years with multiple sclerosis. The chain combines TRBV25-1 with TRBJ2-4; 8 bases are shared with TRBD1. The J call is in doubt because the DNA end fits TRBJ2-7 better. CDR3 protein: CASSPQGAMNEQYF. Written as DNA, the CDR3 is TGTGCCAGCAGCCCGCAGGGGGCTATGAACGAGCAGTACTTC.